Listed below are T cell receptor beta chains from one sample, sequenced in a study of identical twins. TCRdb itself ran the 5' RACE reads through MiXCR, one entry per CDR3 protein. The profile covers around 570,000 distinct CDR3 sequences, with 9.6% appearing a single time and around 3.2% taken by the ten largest. Separately, the same data were catalogued under a study of yellow fever vaccine responses in identical twins.

The sample was PBMCs. Source of these receptors: a woman under 30 in good health. Both conserved end residues are trimmed from each CDR3. The order of the fields is V gene, J gene, CDR3 protein.

>TRBV7-2|TRBJ2-7
ASSVGTYEQY
>TRBV29-1|TRBJ2-7
SVVQGVAYEQY
>TRBV7-9|TRBJ2-1
ASSDTRGGKGEQF
>TRBV2|TRBJ2-7
ASETGGHEQY
>TRBV10-3|TRBJ1-4
AISERVDEKLF
>TRBV7-9|TRBJ2-3
ASSLGERDTQY
>TRBV5-6|TRBJ2-5
ASSLGSGRASETQY
>TRBV10-3|TRBJ2-7
AIRNVGASGEQY
>TRBV7-8|TRBJ2-3
ASSLWLAGVEDTQY
>TRBV28|TRBJ2-7
ASSFPGQGRGEQY
>TRBV11-1|TRBJ2-6
ASSLRDGLLVGANVLT
>TRBV2|TRBJ2-6
ASTGTGANVLT
>TRBV5-1|TRBJ2-3
ASSLAIGGSTDTQY
>TRBV3-1|TRBJ2-5
ASSQHNRDSQETQY
>TRBV7-2|TRBJ2-2
ASSPLSGGATGELF
>TRBV7-9|TRBJ1-1
ASSSDRWAEAF
>TRBV30|TRBJ2-1
AWRLLVGEQF
>TRBV5-1|TRBJ2-5
ASSLDWARGLDATQY
>TRBV6-1|TRBJ2-1
ATTSGRYNEQF
>TRBV4-2|TRBJ2-6
ASSLEGSSGANVLT
>TRBV10-3|TRBJ2-7
ASTSLREQY
>TRBV7-2|TRBJ2-7
ASSLEGQRSYEQY
>TRBV11-3|TRBJ2-2
ASSYPAGELF
>TRBV11-2|TRBJ2-7
ASSSGGTGGYEQY
>TRBV20-1|TRBJ1-1
SANDLGHTEAF
>TRBV12-3/TRBV12-4|TRBJ1-6
ASSLHGGGSPLH
>TRBV20-1|TRBJ2-3
SAQKGESTDTQY
>TRBV6-2/TRBV6-3|TRBJ1-1
ASSSTRQNTEAF
>TRBV5-1|TRBJ2-5
ASSSRQAVETQY
>TRBV12-3/TRBV12-4|TRBJ2-3
ASSETSGPQLDTQY
>TRBV4-3|TRBJ2-7
ASSQDPAGGNYEQY
>TRBV12-3/TRBV12-4|TRBJ2-2
ASSQRGGSWTGELF
>TRBV7-2|TRBJ2-1
ASSLVRLAGGPNEQF
>TRBV6-5|TRBJ2-7
ASSYSDPGGAYEQY
>TRBV5-1|TRBJ2-1
ASSLALGLVAGVRNEQF
>TRBV10-3|TRBJ2-3
ATGARVGTRSDTQY
>TRBV20-1|TRBJ2-7
SAPRSGGSPSYYEQY
>TRBV20-1|TRBJ1-6
SADPRDRGLWSPLH
>TRBV7-8|TRBJ2-3
ASSFPSGGLPTDTQY
>TRBV11-2|TRBJ2-5
ASRPTSGRDPETQY
>TRBV18|TRBJ2-7
ASSPRVDSYEQY
>TRBV5-1|TRBJ2-6
ASSWGQTGANVLT
>TRBV20-1|TRBJ2-7
SASWRGGPSYEQY
>TRBV4-1|TRBJ2-3
ASKTGEGTDTQY
>TRBV14|TRBJ2-6
ASSQVTGRSGANVLT
>TRBV5-1|TRBJ2-7
ASSLVGQAIYEQY
>TRBV7-9|TRBJ1-6
ASSSEIPVFNSPLH
>TRBV15|TRBJ1-5
ATSYTGGYQPQH
>TRBV9|TRBJ2-5
ASSVSGRWGETQY
>TRBV10-3|TRBJ2-1
AIRGEDFGNEQF
>TRBV13|TRBJ2-5
ACRKNGKVAGGRETQY
>TRBV20-1|TRBJ1-4
SAREQKNEKLF
>TRBV10-3|TRBJ1-1
AARTENTEAF
>TRBV7-9|TRBJ2-7
ASSLVTYEQY